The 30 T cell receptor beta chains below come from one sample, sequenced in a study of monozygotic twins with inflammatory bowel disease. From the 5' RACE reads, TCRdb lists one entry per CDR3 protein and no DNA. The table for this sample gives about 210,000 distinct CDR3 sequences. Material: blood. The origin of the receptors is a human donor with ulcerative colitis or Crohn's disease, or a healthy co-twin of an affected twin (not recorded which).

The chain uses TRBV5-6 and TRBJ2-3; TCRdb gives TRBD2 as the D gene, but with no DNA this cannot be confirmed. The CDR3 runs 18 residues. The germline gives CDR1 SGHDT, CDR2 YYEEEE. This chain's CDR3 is CASRAWTSGREGEYTQYF. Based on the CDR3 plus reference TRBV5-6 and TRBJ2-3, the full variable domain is DAGVTQSPTHLIKTRGQQVTLRCSPKSGHDTVSWYQQALGQGPQFIFQYYEEEERQRGNFPDRFSGHQFPNYSSELNVNALLLGDSALYLCASRAWTSGREGEYTQYFGPGTRLTVL.

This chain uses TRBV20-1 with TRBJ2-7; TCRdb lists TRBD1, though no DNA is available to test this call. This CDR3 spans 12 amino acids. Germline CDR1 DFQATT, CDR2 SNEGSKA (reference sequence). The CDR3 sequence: CSAQLVGAEQYF.

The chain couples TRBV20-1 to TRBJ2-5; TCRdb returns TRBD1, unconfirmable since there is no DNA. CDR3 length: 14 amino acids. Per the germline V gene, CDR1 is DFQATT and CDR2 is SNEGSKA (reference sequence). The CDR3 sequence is CSALGGGGQETQYF.

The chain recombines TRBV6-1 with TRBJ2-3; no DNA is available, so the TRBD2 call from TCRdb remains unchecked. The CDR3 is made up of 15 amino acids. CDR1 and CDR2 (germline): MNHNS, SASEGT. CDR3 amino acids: CASSRIAGDTDTQYF.

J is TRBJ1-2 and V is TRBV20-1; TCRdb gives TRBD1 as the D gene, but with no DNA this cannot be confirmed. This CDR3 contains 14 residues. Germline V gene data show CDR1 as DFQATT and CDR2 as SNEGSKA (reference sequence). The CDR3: CSARERTGLGGYTF.

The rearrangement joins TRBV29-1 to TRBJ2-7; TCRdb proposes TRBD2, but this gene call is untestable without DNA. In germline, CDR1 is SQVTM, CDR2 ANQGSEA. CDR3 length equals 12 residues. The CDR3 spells CSVRTLNYEQYF.

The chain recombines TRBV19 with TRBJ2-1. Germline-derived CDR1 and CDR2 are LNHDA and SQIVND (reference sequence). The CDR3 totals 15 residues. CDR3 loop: CASRNPTLSYNEQFF.

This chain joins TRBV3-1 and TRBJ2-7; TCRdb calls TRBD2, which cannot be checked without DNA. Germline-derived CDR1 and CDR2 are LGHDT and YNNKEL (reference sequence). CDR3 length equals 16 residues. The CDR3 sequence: CASSPDPGTRGYEQYF.

The CDR3 is CSARGEGARSYNEQFF. This chain connects TRBV20-1 to TRBJ2-1; there is no DNA to check the TCRdb D call of TRBD1. CDR3 length: 16 residues. Germline CDR1 is DFQATT and CDR2 is SNEGSKA (reference sequence).

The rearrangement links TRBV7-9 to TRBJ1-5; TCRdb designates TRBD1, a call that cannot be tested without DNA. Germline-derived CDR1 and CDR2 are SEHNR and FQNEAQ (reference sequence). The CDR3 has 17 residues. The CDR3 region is CASSPGVDRGSNQPQHF.

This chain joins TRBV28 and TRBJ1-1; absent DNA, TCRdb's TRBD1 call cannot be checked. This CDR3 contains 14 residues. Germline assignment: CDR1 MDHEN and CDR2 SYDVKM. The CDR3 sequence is CASSSRRTRTEAFF.

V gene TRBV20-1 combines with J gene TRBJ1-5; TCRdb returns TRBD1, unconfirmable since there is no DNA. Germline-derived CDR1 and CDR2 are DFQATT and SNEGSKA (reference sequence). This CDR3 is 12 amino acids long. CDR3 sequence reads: CSAREGDRVLHF.

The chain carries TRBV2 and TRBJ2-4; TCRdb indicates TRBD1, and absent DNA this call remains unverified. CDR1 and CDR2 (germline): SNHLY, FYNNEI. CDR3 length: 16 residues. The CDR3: CASSTMKTGSGDIQYF.

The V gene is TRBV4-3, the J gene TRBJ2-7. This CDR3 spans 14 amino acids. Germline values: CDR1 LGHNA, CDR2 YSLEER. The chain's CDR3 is CASSQDLGDYEQYF.

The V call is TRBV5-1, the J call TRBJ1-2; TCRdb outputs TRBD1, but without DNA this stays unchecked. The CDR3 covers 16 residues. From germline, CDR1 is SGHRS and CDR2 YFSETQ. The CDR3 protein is CASSPSVGGATYGYTF.

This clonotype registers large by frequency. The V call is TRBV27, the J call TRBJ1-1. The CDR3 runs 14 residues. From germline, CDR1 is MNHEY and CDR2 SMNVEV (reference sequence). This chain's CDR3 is CASSLSREDTEAFF.

This CDR3 is CASSLKEEPSGQPQHF. The chain employs TRBV4-1 and TRBJ1-5. Looked up from germline, CDR1 is MGHRA and CDR2 is YSYEKL. The CDR3 is made up of 16 amino acids.

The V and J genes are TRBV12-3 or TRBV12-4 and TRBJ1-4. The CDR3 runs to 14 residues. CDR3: CASTYLPTNEKLFF.

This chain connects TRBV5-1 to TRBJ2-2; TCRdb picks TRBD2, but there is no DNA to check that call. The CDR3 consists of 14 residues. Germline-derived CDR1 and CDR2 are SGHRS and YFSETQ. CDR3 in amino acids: CASSFGGITGELFF.

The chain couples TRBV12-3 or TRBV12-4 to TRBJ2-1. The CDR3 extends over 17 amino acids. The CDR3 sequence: CASSLAPVRSSYNEQFF.

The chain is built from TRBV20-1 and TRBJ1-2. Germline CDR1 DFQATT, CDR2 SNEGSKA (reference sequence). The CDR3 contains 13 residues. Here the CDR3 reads CSARQGSLYGYTF.

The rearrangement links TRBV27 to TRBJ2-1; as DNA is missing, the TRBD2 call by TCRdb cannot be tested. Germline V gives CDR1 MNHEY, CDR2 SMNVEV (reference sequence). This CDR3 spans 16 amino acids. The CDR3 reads CASSLSGRVYDNEQFF.

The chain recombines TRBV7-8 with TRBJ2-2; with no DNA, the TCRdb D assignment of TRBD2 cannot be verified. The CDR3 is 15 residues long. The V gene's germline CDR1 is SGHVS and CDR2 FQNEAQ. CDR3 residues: CASSLERGRTGELFF. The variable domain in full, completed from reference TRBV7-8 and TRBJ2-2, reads GAGVSQSPRYKVAKRGQDVALRCDPISGHVSLFWYQQALGQGPEFLTYFQNEAQLDKSGLPSDRFFAERPEGSVSTLKIQRTQQEDSAVYLCASSLERGRTGELFFGEGSRLTVL.

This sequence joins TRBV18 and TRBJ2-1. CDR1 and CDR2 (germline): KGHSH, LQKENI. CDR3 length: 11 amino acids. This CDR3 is CASSPDAEQFF.

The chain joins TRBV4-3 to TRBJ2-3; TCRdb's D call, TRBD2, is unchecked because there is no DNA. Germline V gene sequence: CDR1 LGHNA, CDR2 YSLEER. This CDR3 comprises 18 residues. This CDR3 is CASSQDLVAGASTDTQYF.

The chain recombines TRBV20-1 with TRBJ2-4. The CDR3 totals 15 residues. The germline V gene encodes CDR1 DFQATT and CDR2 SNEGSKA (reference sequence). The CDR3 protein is CSARTLAGSKNIQYF.

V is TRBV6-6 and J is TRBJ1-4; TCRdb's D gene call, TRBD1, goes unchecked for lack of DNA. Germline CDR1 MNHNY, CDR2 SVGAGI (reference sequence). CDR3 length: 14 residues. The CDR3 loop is CASSYPPNGEKLFF.

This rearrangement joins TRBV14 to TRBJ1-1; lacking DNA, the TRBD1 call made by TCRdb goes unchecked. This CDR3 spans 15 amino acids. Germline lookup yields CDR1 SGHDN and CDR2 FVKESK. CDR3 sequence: CASSHTGITNTEAFF.

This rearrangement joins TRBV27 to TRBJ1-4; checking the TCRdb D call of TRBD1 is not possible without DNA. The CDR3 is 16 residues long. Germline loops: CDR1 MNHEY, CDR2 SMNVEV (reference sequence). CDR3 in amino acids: CASSSLQGATNEKLFF.

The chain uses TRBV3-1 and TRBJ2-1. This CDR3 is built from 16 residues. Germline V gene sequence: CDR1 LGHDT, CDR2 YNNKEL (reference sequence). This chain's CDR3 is CASSQVGHNLYNEQFF.